These 5 T cell receptor beta chains share one sample of origin, sequenced in a study of T cells after yellow fever vaccination. TCRdb recomputed calls from the 5' RACE reads with MiXCR, one row per CDR3 protein. The sample lists roughly 310,000 distinct CDR3 sequences, 8.7% seen once, with about 20% in the top ten. Source: PBMCs, taken on the day of the first yellow fever vaccination. The origin of the receptors is a man aged 18 to 30 who received the YFV17D yellow fever vaccine.

The CDR3 loop reads CASKRDRGITGELFF. CDR3 nucleotide sequence: TGCGCCAGCAAACGGGACAGGGGCATCACCGGGGAGCTGTTTTTT. The chain links TRBV5-1 to TRBJ2-2; 10 positions match TRBD1. The trim removed 6 bases at V and 4 bases at J, leaving 6 bases unmatched. CDR3 length: 15 residues. In germline, CDR1 is SGHRS, CDR2 YFSETQ.

The chain recombines TRBV6-1 with TRBJ2-5, with D possibly called TRBD1 or TRBD2 (6 bases each). The germline V and J ends were trimmed by 6 bases and 4 bases, with 18 bases remaining between them. Germline-derived CDR1 and CDR2 are MNHNS and SASEGT. The CDR3 sequence is 15 residues long. The CDR3 loop reads CASRWSWGAPETQYF. CDR3 sequence (DNA): TGTGCCAGCAGATGGTCGTGGGGGGCCCCAGAGACCCAGTACTTC.

V is TRBV20-1 and J is TRBJ2-1; D may be TRBD1 (5 bases). The V end lost 1 base, the J end lost 14 bases, and 15 bases lay between the germline ends. Germline V gene lookup returns CDR1 DFQATT and CDR2 SNEGSKA (reference sequence). This CDR3 has 12 amino acids. In DNA form, the CDR3 reads TGCAGTGCTAGAGGTGGGCAGGGTAGTGAGTTCTTC. Translating it yields CSARGGQGSEFF.

This clonotype occurred many times. This chain joins TRBV4-3 and TRBJ2-1; 12 positions match TRBD2. CDR1 is LGHNA and CDR2 is YSLEER in the germline V gene. CDR3 length: 15 amino acids. Losses at the gene ends were 1 base for V and 10 bases for J; bases not matched to a gene: 5. CDR3 region: CASSQGLAGVTEQFF. Here the CDR3 DNA reads TGCGCCAGCAGCCAAGGACTAGCGGGGGTTACCGAGCAGTTCTTC.

This clonotype was seen more than once but under ten times. The junction shows a germline mismatch at one end, possibly a read error. This chain uses TRBV4-3 with TRBJ1-6; unclear D gene. Germline CDR1 LGHNA, CDR2 YSLEER. The CDR3 length is 17 residues. The DNA of the CDR3 is TGCGACAGCAGCCAAGAAGGTGTCACAGACTTTAACTCACCCCTCCACTTT. The encoded protein is CDSSQEGVTDFNSPLHF.